This TCR beta chain emerged from a study of shared clonotypes between healthy human individuals. Overall study findings and caveats: Unshared clonotypes carried lower generation probabilities than those common to all four donors.

CDR1 and CDR2 from the germline V gene are MGHRA and YSYEKL. CDR3 size: 15 residues. Here immunoSEQ multiplex PCR was the method, and the copy in TCRdb shows in-frame clones only, minus some. The table has more than 2 million clones, 85% to 95% seen once. Concerning this clone: What it recognizes is unknown.

J is TRBJ2-5 and V is TRBV4-1; D remains ambiguous. Judging by the DNA end, TRBJ2-7 fits better; the J call may be wrong. Sequenced sample: naive CD4+ T cells sorted from blood. The sample's subset: CD45RA+ positively selected. The TCR was taken from a man between 18 and 29 years old in good health. As DNA, the CDR3 is TGCGCCAGCAGCCAAGTTCCGCCGTTTAACTACGAGCAGTACTTC. Residues: CASSQVPPFNYEQYF.